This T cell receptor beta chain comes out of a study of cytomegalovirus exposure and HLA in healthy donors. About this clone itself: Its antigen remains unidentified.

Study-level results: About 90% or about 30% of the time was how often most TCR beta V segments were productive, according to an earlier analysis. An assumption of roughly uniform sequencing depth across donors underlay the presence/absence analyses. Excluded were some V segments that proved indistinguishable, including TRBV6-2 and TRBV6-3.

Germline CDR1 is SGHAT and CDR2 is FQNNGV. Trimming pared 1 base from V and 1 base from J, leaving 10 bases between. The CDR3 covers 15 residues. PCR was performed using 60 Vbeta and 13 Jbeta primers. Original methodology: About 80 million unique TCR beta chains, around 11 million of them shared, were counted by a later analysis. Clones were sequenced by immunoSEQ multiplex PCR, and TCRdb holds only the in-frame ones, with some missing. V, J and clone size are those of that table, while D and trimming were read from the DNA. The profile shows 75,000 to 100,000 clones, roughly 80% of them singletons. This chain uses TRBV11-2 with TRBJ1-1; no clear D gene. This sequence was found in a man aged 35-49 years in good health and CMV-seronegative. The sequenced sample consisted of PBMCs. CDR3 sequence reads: CASSLVGRGNTEAFF. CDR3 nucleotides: TGTGCCAGCAGCTTAGTAGGGAGAGGGAACACTGAAGCTTTCTTT.